This entry lists 10 T cell receptor beta chains sequenced from one sample in a study of blood T cell repertoires in COVID-19. The method was immunoSEQ multiplex PCR; TCRdb's version includes in-frame clones alone and lacks a portion of them. The table shows approximately 120,000 clones, with about 70% occurring only once. The sequencing input was peripheral blood. All receptors derive from a man between 60 and 75 years old with acute or convalescent COVID-19.

The chain has TRBV15 and TRBJ1-2; no firm D call. Trimming left V 5 bases short and J 0 bases short, with 4 bases between. The CDR3 covers 12 residues. Germline loops: CDR1 LNHNV, CDR2 YYDKDF (reference sequence). CDR3 protein: CATSAANYGYTF. CDR3 coding DNA: TGTGCCACCAGCGCAGCTAACTATGGCTACACCTTC. Full variable domain (rest looked up from reference TRBV15 and TRBJ1-2): DAMVIQNPRYQVTQFGKPVTLSCSQTLNHNVMYWYQQKSSQAPKLLFHYYDKDFNNEADTPDNFQSRRPNTSFCFLDIRSPGLGDTAMYLCATSAANYGYTFGSGTRLTVV.

This clone appeared a single time. The chain couples TRBV18 to TRBJ1-2; possible D gene TRBD1, 5 bases. Germline V gene sequence: CDR1 KGHSH, CDR2 LQKENI. CDR3 length equals 15 residues. The ends were cut back, 1 base at V and 6 bases at J, with 15 bases in the middle. In DNA form, the CDR3 reads TGTGCCAGCTCACCACTACCCCAGGAGGGGCATGGCTACACCTTC. It specifies CASSPLPQEGHGYTF.

V is TRBV7-3 and J is TRBJ2-1; TRBD2 aligns across 9 bases. The ends lost 1 base at V and 7 bases at J; junction bases unmatched: 11. CDR1 and CDR2 from the germline V gene are SGHTA and FQGTGA. There are 17 residues in the CDR3. CDR3 nucleotide sequence: TGTGCCAGCAGCTTAAGTGTGGGTAGCGGGGGCGCGAATGAGCAGTTCTTC. Translating it yields CASSLSVGSGGANEQFF.

The rearrangement uses TRBV15 and TRBJ1-1; weak D call: TRBD1 (5 bases). The CDR3 contains 14 residues. Between the trimmed V and J ends, which lost 2 bases and 1 base, there was a span of 8 bases. The germline gives CDR1 LNHNV, CDR2 YYDKDF (reference sequence). CDR3 amino acids: CATSRTTGNTEAFF. CDR3 nucleotides: TGTGCCACCAGCAGAACCACAGGGAACACTGAAGCTTTCTTT.

This clone was observed a handful of times. The rearrangement joins TRBV4-1 to TRBJ1-2; TRBD1 aligns across 9 bases. V lost 0 bases, J lost 5 bases, and 4 bases stayed unmatched. The CDR3 totals 15 residues. CDR1 is MGHRA, CDR2 YSYEKL, per germline. The CDR3, as DNA: TGCGCCAGCAGCCAAGACCCGGGACAGGGTTATGGCTACACCTTC. This encodes CASSQDPGQGYGYTF.

The chain has TRBV11-3 and TRBJ1-1; TRBD1 aligns across 8 bases. V shed 5 bases, J shed 1 base, and the junction held 6 bases outside the gene matches. Germline lookup yields CDR1 SGHNT and CDR2 YENEEA. The CDR3 totals 15 residues. The CDR3 region has the DNA TGTGCCAGCAGCGCCCGAGACAGGGGGAACACTGAAGCTTTCTTT. Amino acids: CASSARDRGNTEAFF.

This chain joins TRBV12-3 or TRBV12-4 and TRBJ1-2, with 7 bases matching TRBD1. J lost 8 bases, V lost 6 bases, and 6 bases had no gene match. This CDR3 has 12 amino acids. DNA for the CDR3: TGTGCCAGCAGCATGGGACAGATAGGCTACACCTTC. This encodes CASSMGQIGYTF.

This clone was seen a few times. The rearrangement uses TRBV7-2 and TRBJ1-3, with no clear D. Trimming stripped 1 base from V and 4 bases from J, with 11 bases between. The germline V gene encodes CDR1 SGHTA and CDR2 FQGNSA. This CDR3 contains 15 residues. CDR3 nucleotide sequence: TGTGCCAGCAGCTTAGATTCAATGAGAGGAAACACCATATATTTT. Amino acid sequence: CASSLDSMRGNTIYF.

The V gene is TRBV3-1 (or the pseudogene TRBV3-2), the J gene TRBJ2-7, with a tentative D call TRBD1 (6 bases). CDR1 and CDR2 (germline): LGHDT, YNNKEL (reference sequence). V was shortened by 6 bases and J by 5 bases, with 8 bases between the two germline ends. The CDR3 consists of 11 residues. The CDR3 DNA sequence: TGTGCCAGCAGGGGGGCCAACGAGCAGTACTTC. The encoded protein is CASRGANEQYF.

CDR3 amino acids: CASSTNGESGNTIYF. In nucleotides, the CDR3 is TGTGCCAGCTCAACAAACGGAGAGTCTGGAAACACCATATATTTT. V usage is TRBV18 and J usage is TRBJ1-3; D not certain. Germline V gene sequence: CDR1 KGHSH, CDR2 LQKENI. Trimming left V 5 bases short and J 1 base short, with 12 bases between. The CDR3 covers 15 residues.